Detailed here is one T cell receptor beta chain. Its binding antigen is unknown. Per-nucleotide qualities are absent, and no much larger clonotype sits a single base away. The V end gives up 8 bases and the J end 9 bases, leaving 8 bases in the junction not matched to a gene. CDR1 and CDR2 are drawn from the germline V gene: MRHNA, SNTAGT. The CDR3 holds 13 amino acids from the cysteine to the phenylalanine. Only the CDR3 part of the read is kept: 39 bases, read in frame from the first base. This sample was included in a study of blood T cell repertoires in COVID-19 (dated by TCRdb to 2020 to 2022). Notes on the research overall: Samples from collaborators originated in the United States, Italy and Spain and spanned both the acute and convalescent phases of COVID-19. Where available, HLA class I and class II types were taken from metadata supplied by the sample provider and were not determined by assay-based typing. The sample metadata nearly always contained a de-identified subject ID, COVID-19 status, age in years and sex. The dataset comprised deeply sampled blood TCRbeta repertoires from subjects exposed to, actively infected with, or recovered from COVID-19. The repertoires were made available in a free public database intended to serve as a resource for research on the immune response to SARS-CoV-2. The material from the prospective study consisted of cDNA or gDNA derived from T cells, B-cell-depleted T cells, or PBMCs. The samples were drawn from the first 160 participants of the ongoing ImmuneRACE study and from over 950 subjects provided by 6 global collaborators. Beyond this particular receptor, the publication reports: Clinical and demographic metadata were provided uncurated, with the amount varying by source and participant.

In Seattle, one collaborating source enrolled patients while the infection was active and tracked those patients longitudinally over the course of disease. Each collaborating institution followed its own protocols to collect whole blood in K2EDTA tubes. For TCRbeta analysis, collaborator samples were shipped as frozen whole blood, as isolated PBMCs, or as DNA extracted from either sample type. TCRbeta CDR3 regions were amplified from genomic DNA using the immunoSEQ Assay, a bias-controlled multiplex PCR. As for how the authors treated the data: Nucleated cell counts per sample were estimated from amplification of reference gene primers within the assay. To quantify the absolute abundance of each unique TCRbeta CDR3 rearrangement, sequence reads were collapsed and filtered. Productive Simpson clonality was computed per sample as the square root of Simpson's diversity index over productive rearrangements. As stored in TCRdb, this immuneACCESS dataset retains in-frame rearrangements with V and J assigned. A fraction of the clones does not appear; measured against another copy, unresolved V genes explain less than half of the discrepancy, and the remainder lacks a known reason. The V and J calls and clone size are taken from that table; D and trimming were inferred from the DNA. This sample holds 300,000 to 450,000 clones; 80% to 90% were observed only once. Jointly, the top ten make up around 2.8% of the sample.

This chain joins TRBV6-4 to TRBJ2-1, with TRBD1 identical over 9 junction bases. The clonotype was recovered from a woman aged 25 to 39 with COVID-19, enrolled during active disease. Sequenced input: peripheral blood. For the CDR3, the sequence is CASSTTGGGEQFF. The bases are TGTGCCAGCTCAACAACAGGGGGCGGTGAGCAGTTCTTC.